What follows describes a single T cell receptor (beta chain). Its target is unknown. This entry comes from a study of Graves' ophthalmopathy and Graves' hyperthyroidism. Study-level results: Blood also contained most of the expanded thyroid clonotypes above 0.001 frequency.

Amplified material comprised TCR beta CDR3 regions derived from RNA transcripts. The first round was an RT-PCR with HTBI primers, and the second round was a multiplex PCR. TCRdb independently ran MiXCR on the multiplex PCR reads; one entry per CDR3 protein. The table shows about 700,000 distinct CDR3 sequences, with about 41% occurring only once. V was pared by 2 bases and J by 2 bases, with 8 bases of the junction left unmatched. This CDR3 is built from 16 residues. CDR1 is LNHDA and CDR2 is SQIVND in the germline V gene (reference sequence). Sequencing was performed on peripheral blood. The chain recombines TRBV19 with TRBJ2-7; 8 nucleotides align to TRBD2. The clonotype was recovered from an adult man with Graves' ophthalmopathy. The CDR3 sequence: CASSISGTSLPYEQYF. In DNA form, the CDR3 reads TGTGCCAGTAGTATAAGCGGGACTAGTCTTCCCTACGAGCAGTACTTC.